Below, one T cell receptor beta chain is given with its context. The source of the sample is a study of blood T cell repertoires in COVID-19. About the research overall: Samples representing acute and convalescent COVID-19 were sourced from the United States, Italy and Spain. Nucleic acid was either cDNA or gDNA, and it came from T cells, B-cell-depleted T cells, or PBMCs.

Per the original data handling: Nucleated cell counts were estimated from reference gene primer amplification. Clones were sequenced by immunoSEQ multiplex PCR, and TCRdb holds only the in-frame ones, with some missing. Clonal size and the V and J genes are those of that table, whereas D and trimming came from the DNA. The sample carries tens of thousands of clones, 80% to 90% recorded once. The TCR was taken from a human donor in a cohort sampled during active COVID-19. The source material was peripheral blood.

The CDR3 is CASSEETRQGFGELFF. CDR3 nucleotides: TGTGCCAGCAGCGAAGAAACTAGACAGGGGTTCGGGGAGCTGTTTTTT. This rearrangement joins TRBV9 to TRBJ2-2; TRBD1 matches 8 bases. This CDR3 has 16 residues. Germline values: CDR1 SGDLS, CDR2 YYNGEE. The trim removed 3 bases at V and 7 bases at J, leaving 11 bases unmatched.